Shown below are 6 T cell receptor beta chains from a single sample sequenced in a study of Ad26.COV2.S vaccination and SARS-CoV-2 variants. Data came from immunoSEQ multiplex PCR; TCRdb stores just in-frame clones and leaves some out. Among roughly 400,000 clones listed, 80% to 95% were seen once. The treatment: over 15 received Ad26.COV2.S at low or high dose, single or two shots; about 5 received placebo; per-sample allocation not given. Sampling took place 63 days after the first vaccine or placebo injection. Here the sequenced sample was peripheral blood, taken in a trial of Ad26.COV2.S vaccine versus placebo. The source is a person between 18 and 65 years old who received the Ad26.COV2.S COVID-19 vaccine or a placebo.

This clone was recorded only once. Other DNA sequences in the same sample also yield this CDR3. This chain links TRBV9 with TRBJ2-5; 11 bases line up with TRBD1. V dropped 3 bases and J dropped 2; count of bases not matched to a gene: 3. Germline lookup yields CDR1 SGDLS and CDR2 YYNGEE. The CDR3 spans 15 residues. CDR3 in amino acids: CASSAGTGGQETQYF. The CDR3 region has the DNA TGTGCCAGCAGCGCAGGGACAGGGGGACAAGAGACCCAGTACTTC.

CDR3: CASSFGTGGTDSNQPQHF. Written as DNA, the CDR3 is TGTGCCAGTAGTTTCGGGACAGGGGGCACTGATAGCAATCAGCCCCAGCATTTT. The chain recombines TRBV19 with TRBJ1-5, with 12 bases fitting TRBD1. Germline values: CDR1 LNHDA, CDR2 SQIVND (reference sequence). J was trimmed by 0 bases and V by 5 bases; bases with no gene match: 8. The CDR3 has 18 amino acids.

V is TRBV18 and J is TRBJ2-7, with TRBD2 matching 7 bases. Germline loops: CDR1 KGHSH, CDR2 LQKENI. The CDR3 spans 16 residues. Germline trimming cut 3 bases from V and 7 bases from J; bases unmatched to any gene: 15. The CDR3 loop reads CASSPSGFSGSLEQYF. CDR3 nucleotides: TGTGCCAGCTCACCCTCCGGTTTTAGCGGGTCCTTGGAGCAGTACTTC. The full variable domain, its missing parts supplied by reference TRBV18 and TRBJ2-7, is NAGVMQNPRHLVRRRGQEARLRCSPMKGHSHVYWYRQLPEEGLKFMVYLQKENIIDESGMPKERFSAEFPKEGPSILRIQQVVRGDSAAYFCASSPSGFSGSLEQYFGPGTRLTVT.

This chain uses TRBV19 with TRBJ1-2; D call uncertain. The V and J ends lost 0 bases and 4 bases respectively, with 12 bases between them. CDR1 is LNHDA and CDR2 is SQIVND in the germline V gene (reference sequence). This CDR3 is built from 15 residues. The CDR3 DNA reads as TGTGCCAGTAGTATAGATGGTCGGTCGGTCTATGGCTACACCTTC. This gives the protein CASSIDGRSVYGYTF.

This chain links TRBV6-2 or TRBV6-3 with TRBJ1-2; 8 nucleotides agree with TRBD1. Germline CDR1 reads MNHEY; CDR2 reads SVGEGT. The V segment lost 3 bases and the J segment 5 bases; nucleotides outside the gene matches: 5. This CDR3 has 14 residues. CDR3 in amino acids: CASSYPDREYGYTF. The CDR3 bases are TGTGCCAGCAGTTATCCGGACAGGGAATATGGCTACACCTTC.

J is TRBJ2-1 and V is TRBV27; no clear D gene. The CDR3 spans 12 residues. V was clipped by 4 bases and J by 10 bases, with 11 bases between them. Germline V gene lookup returns CDR1 MNHEY and CDR2 SMNVEV (reference sequence). The DNA for the CDR3 is TGTGCCAGCAGTTCCCAGGCTAGGGAGCAGTTCTTC. Translation: CASSSQAREQFF.